The clone carrying this T cell receptor beta chain was found a few times. Its matching antigen is unknown. The CDR3 extends over 14 amino acids. Trimming cost V 3 bases and J 8 bases, with 16 bases left between them. Germline V CDR1 and CDR2: MGHDK, SYGVNS. The data originate from a study of cytotoxic CD8 clonotypes in ibrutinib-treated CLL. TCRdb's table, derived via immunoSEQ multiplex PCR, lists solely in-frame clones and lacks some. The sample holds approximately 330,000 clones, roughly 85% seen once. Whole-study findings and limits: Baseline-level clonality went beyond age-matched healthy donors and moved in step with circulating CD8+ T-cell counts. For progressing versus sustained-remission patients, sampling times were not the same. The public clonotypes identified were infrequent and showed contraction or stability on treatment. Increased clonality at ibrutinib response gave way to a return toward baseline at progression.

Sequenced here: PBMCs, sampled before ibrutinib treatment. The chain uses TRBV25-1 and TRBJ1-2; D remains ambiguous. The source of this sequence is a human donor with chronic lymphocytic leukemia. CDR3: CASSDEGPREGYTF. The CDR3 DNA follows: TGTGCCAGCAGTGATGAAGGACCGCGGGAGGGCTACACCTTC.